The sequence of this T cell receptor (beta chain) was determined in a study of post-analysis software for immune sequencing data. Incorporated into the TCR beta cDNA libraries were unique molecular identifiers, which served to reduce PCR and sequencing biases. MiXCR was run by TCRdb on the PCR reads, yielding one entry per CDR3 protein. The data show hundreds of thousands of distinct CDR3 sequences, 25% to 30% seen once. There are a few counts of this clonotype. The sequencing input was blood. This sequence originates from a girl aged 10-17 years with multiple sclerosis.

The CDR3 loop is CASRVGTSGATDTQYF. As DNA, the CDR3 is TGCGCCAGCAGAGTGGGGACTAGCGGGGCGACAGATACGCAGTATTTT. The J gene is TRBJ2-3, the V gene TRBV4-1, with 13 positions matching TRBD2. Germline trimming cut 6 bases from V and 3 bases from J; bases unmatched to any gene: 6. The CDR3 is 16 amino acids. The germline V gene encodes CDR1 MGHRA and CDR2 YSYEKL.